This T cell receptor (beta chain) emerged from a study of radiation and T cells in renal cell carcinoma. Time point described: blood 4 weeks post-SBRT, at nephrectomy. The treatment is: 15 Gy SBRT to primary tumor, nephrectomy 4 weeks later. V lost 6 bases and J lost 4; bases outside the gene matches: 8. CDR3 length: 15 residues. The germline V gene has CDR1 MGHDK and CDR2 SYGVNS. Assay: immunoSEQ multiplex PCR; the TCRdb copy retains only in-frame clones and omits some. The sample records roughly 82,000 clones, 80% to 90% being singletons. This clonotype was obtained from a woman between 65 and 79 years old with renal cell carcinoma. The gene calls are TRBV25-1 and TRBJ1-2, with 10 bases aligning to TRBD1. The source was blood, collected from a patient whose treatment included radiotherapy and nephrectomy. CDR3 sequence: CASRNDRGLGYGYTF. The CDR3 nucleotides read TGTGCCAGCAGGAACGACAGGGGGCTGGGCTATGGCTACACCTTC.